This T cell receptor beta chain was captured in a study of shared clonotypes between healthy human individuals. Study results and caveats: Depth was large, yet rarefaction showed that sorted-subset sequencing was incomplete. Larger estimated richness was generally recorded for naive subsets relative to memory subsets.

Trimming stripped 3 bases from V and 0 bases from J, with 15 bases between. This CDR3 contains 17 residues. CDR1 WSHSY and CDR2 SAAADI come from the germline V gene. A note on this clone: Its target is unknown.

CD45RO+ cells joined CCR7-negative CD45RA+ TemRA cells to form CD8 memory. Original processing methods: Quality scores were absent from the junction-only immunoSEQ sequences, so filtering differed. Profiling relied on immunoSEQ multiplex PCR, and the TCRdb table lists in-frame clones only, not all of them. That table is the source of V, J and clone size, and D and trimming were worked out from the DNA. This repertoire shows about 92,000 clones, approximately 70% found once; its top ten account for approximately 53%. The chain combines TRBV10-2 with TRBJ1-5, with D tentatively TRBD1 (5 bases). This sequence was found in a man between 25 and 39 years old in good health. The sequenced sample consisted of memory CD8+ T cells sorted from blood. Indicated subset: CD45RO+ cells pooled with CCR7-negative TemRA cells. This CDR3 is CASSDQQGAYSNQPQHF. CDR3 nucleotide sequence: TGCGCCAGCAGTGATCAGCAGGGCGCATATAGCAATCAGCCCCAGCATTTT.